This TCR beta chain was obtained from a study of blood T cell repertoires in COVID-19. In the study overall: From the United States, Italy and Spain came samples of acute and convalescent COVID-19. Sources were T cells, B-cell-depleted T cells, or PBMCs; the material itself was cDNA or gDNA.

Per the study methods: Researchers report that nucleated cell counts were estimated from reference gene primer amplification. TCRdb's copy holds only in-frame clones and misses some; the assay was immunoSEQ multiplex PCR. The V and J calls and clone size come from that table; D and trimming were worked out from the DNA. The table shows some 170,000 clones, with roughly 86% occurring only once. The germline V gene encodes CDR1 SEHNR and CDR2 FQNEAQ (reference sequence). The CDR3 is 15 residues long. The V gene end was trimmed by 6 bases and the J gene end by 3 bases; junction bases not matched to a gene: 7.

The TCR originated in a woman between 50 and 59 years old with acute or convalescent COVID-19. Source material: peripheral blood. This rearrangement joins TRBV7-9 to TRBJ2-2; 7 nucleotides match TRBD1. CDR3 region: CASRPRGLDTGELFF. In DNA, the CDR3 is TGTGCCAGCAGACCCAGGGGGTTGGACACCGGGGAGCTGTTTTTT. The full variable domain, its missing parts supplied by reference TRBV7-9 and TRBJ2-2, is DTGVSQNPRHKITKRGQNVTFRCDPISEHNRLYWYRQTLGQGPEFLTYFQNEAQLEKSRLLSDRFSAERPKGSFSTLEIQRTEQGDSAMYLCASRPRGLDTGELFFGEGSRLTVL.